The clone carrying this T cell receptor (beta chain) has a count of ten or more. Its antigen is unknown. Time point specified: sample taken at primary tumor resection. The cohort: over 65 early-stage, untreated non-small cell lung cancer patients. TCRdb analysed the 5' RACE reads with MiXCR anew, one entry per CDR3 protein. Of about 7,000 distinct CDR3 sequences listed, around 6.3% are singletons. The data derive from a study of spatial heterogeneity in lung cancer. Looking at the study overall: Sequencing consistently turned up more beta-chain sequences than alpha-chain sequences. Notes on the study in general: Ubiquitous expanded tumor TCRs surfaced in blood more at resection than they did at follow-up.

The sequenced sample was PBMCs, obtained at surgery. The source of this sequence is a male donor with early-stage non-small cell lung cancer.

The CDR3 DNA reads TGTGCCAGCAGTTACTCCCCAGGAGCGGGAGGGAACTCTGGGGCCAACGTCCTGACTTTC. Amino acid sequence: CASSYSPGAGGNSGANVLTF. The J gene is TRBJ2-6, the V gene TRBV6-2 or TRBV6-3; the match to TRBD2 covers 10 bases. The germline gives CDR1 MNHEY, CDR2 SVGEGT. This CDR3 is built from 20 residues. The J segment lost 0 bases and the V segment lost 0 bases, leaving 8 bases of the junction unmatched.